This entry is about one T cell receptor (beta chain). Its target is unknown. The record originates from a study of cytotoxic CD8 clonotypes in ibrutinib-treated CLL. The method was immunoSEQ multiplex PCR; TCRdb's version includes in-frame clones alone and lacks a portion of them. This repertoire shows some 290,000 clones, approximately 80% found once; its top ten account for approximately 7%. The germline V gene has CDR1 MNHEY and CDR2 SMNVEV (reference sequence). This CDR3 is built from 14 residues. Trimming removed 2 bases from V and 4 bases from J, with 11 bases in between. Study results and limitations: Pretreatment clonality was elevated relative to age-matched healthy donors and paralleled circulating CD8+ T-cell counts. Few clonotypes were public, and these shrank or held steady under treatment.

The sequence was collected from a human donor with chronic lymphocytic leukemia. The chain links TRBV27 to TRBJ1-2; a possible D gene is TRBD1 (6 bases). Here the sequenced sample was PBMCs, taken before ibrutinib treatment. The CDR3 coding sequence is TGTGCCAGCAGTTTAAAGGCCAGGGGCTATGGCTACACCTTC. Protein sequence: CASSLKARGYGYTF.